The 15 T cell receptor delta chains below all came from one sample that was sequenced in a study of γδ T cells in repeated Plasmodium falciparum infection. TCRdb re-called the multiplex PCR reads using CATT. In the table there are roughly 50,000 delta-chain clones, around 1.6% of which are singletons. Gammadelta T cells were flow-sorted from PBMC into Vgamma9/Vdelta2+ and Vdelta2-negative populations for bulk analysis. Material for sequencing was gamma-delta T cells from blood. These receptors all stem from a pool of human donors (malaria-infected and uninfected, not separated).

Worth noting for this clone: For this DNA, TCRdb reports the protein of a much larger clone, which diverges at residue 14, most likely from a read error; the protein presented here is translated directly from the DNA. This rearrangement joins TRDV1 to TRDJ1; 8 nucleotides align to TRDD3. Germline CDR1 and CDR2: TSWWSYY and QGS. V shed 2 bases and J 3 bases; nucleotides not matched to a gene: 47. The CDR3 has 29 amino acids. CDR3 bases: TGTGCTCTTGGGGAATTCATACAGTCCGAGCCTGGGGGACACTTCAAGGTTGAACCATTCCCTAATGTGGCCGATAAACTCATCTTT. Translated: CALGEFIQSEPGGHFKVEPFPNVADKLIF.

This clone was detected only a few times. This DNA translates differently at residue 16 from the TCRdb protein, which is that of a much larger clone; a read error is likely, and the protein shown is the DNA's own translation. The CDR3 protein is CALGEQSCLPTRINPLTAVPYTDKLIF. The CDR3 DNA is TGTGCTCTTGGGGAACAATCCTGTCTTCCTACCCGAATCAATCCACTTACCGCGGTCCCTTACACCGATAAACTCATCTTT. J is TRDJ1 and V is TRDV1, with 8 nucleotides matching TRDD2. TCRdb leaves out the J gene; it was filled in here by matching the DNA to germline. Looked up from germline, CDR1 is TSWWSYY and CDR2 is QGS. Germline trimming cut 1 base from V and 0 bases from J; bases unmatched to any gene: 37. The CDR3 loop spans 27 amino acids.

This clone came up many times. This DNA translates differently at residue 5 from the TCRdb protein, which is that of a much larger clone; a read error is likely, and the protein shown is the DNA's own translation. In nucleotides, the CDR3 is TGTGCTCTTGGGTCTCTTCCTCCTCCCTGGGGGATAGCAGCACAACTCTTCTTT. Its translation is CALGSLPPPWGIAAQLFF. The chain has TRDV1 and TRDJ2; 10 bases match TRDD3. Trimming at V came to 5 bases and at J to 6 bases, leaving 15 bases not matched to a gene. Germline V gene data show CDR1 as TSWWSYY and CDR2 as QGS. The CDR3 covers 18 residues.

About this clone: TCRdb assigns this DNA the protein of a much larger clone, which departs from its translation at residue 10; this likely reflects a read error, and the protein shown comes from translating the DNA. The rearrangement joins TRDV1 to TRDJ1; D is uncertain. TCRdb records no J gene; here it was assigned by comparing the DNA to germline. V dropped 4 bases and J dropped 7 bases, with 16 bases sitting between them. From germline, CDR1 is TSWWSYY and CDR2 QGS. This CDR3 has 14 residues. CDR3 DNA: TGTGCTCTTGGGGTCCCAAATGTGCCGGGTAAACTCATCTTT. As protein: CALGVPNVPGKLIF.

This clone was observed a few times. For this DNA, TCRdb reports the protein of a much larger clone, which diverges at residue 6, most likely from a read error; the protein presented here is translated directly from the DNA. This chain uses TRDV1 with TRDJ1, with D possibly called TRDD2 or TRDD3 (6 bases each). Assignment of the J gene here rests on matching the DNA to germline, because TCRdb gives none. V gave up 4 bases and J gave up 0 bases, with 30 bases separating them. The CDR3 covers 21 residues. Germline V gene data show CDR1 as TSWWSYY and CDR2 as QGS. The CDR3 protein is CALGVRPTQLCVGVNTDKLIF. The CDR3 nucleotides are TGTGCTCTTGGGGTCCGTCCTACCCAACTGTGTGTGGGGGTCAACACCGATAAACTCATCTTT.

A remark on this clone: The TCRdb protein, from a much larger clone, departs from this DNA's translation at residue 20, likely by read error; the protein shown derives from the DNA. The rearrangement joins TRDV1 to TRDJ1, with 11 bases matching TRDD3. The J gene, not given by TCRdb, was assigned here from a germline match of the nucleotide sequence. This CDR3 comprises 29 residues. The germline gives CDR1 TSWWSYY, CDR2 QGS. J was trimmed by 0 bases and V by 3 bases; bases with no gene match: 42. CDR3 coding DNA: TGTGCTCTTGGGGATCCCATAATTCTAATATCGAAAATGGGGGATACGCGGCGGAGAGGGGGGCAGTACACCGATAAACTCATCTTT. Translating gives CALGDPIILISKMGDTRRRGGQYTDKLIF.

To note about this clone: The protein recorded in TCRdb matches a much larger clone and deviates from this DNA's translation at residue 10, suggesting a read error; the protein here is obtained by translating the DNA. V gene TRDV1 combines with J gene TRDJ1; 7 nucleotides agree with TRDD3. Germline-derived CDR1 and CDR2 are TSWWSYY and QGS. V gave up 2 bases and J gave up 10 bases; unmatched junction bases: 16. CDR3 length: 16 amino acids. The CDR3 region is CALGELALLRDTRLIF. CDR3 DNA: TGTGCTCTTGGGGAATTGGCCTTGCTGAGGGATACAAGACTCATCTTT.

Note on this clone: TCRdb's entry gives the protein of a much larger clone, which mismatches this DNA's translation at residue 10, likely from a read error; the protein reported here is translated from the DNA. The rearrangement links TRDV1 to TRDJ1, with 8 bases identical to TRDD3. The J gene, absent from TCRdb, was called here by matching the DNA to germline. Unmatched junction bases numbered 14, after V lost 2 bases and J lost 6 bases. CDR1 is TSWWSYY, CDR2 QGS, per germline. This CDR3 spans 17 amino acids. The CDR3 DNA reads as TGTGCTCTTGGGGAAGGAGTGGGGGATGCGAATTCGTATAAACTCATCTTT. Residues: CALGEGVGDANSYKLIF.

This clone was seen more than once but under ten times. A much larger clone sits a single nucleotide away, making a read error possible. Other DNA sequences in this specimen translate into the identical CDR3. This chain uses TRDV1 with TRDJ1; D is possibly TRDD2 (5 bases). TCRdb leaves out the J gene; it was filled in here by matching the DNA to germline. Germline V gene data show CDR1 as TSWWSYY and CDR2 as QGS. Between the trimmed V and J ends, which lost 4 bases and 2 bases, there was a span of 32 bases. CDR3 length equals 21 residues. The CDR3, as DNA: TGTGCTCTTGGGGGAAACGTTTTTTTTAGTCCTAGGCGGGCGCGTACCGATAAACTCATCTTT. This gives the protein CALGGNVFFSPRRARTDKLIF.

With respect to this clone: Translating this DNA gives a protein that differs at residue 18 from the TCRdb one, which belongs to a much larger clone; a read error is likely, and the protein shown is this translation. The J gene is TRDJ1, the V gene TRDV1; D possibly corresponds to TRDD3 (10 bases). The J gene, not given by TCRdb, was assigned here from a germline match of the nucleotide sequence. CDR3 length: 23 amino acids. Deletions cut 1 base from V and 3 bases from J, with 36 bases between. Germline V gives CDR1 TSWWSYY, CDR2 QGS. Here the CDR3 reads CALGEHCCRPSYSYGGYADKLIF. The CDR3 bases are TGTGCTCTTGGGGAACATTGTTGTAGGCCTTCCTACTCCTACGGGGGATACGCCGATAAACTCATCTTT.

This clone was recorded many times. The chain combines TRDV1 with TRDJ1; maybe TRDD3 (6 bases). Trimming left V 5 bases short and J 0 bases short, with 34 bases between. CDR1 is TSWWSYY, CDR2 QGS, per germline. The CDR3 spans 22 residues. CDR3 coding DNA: TGTGCTCTTGGGACCCACGGGAATTTTATTAAGCTGGGGTACTTATACACCGATAAACTCATCTTT. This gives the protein CALGTHGNFIKLGYLYTDKLIF.

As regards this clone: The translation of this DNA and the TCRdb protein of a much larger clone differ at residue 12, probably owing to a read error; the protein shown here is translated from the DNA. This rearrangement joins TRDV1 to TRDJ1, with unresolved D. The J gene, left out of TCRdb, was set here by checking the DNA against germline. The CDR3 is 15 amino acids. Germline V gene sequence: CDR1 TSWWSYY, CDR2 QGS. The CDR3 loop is CALGEIARPTDRLIF. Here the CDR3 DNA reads TGTGCTCTTGGGGAAATAGCGAGGCCCACCGATAGACTCATCTTT.

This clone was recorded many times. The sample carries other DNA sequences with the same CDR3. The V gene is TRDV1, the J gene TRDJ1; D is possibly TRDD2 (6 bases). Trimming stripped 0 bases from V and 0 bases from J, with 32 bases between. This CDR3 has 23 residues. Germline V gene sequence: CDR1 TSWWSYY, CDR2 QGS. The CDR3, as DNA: TGTGCTCTTGGGGAACTAAGGGCCTTCCCATACGATACCGGGGCAGGGGACACCGATAAACTCATCTTT. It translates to CALGELRAFPYDTGAGDTDKLIF.

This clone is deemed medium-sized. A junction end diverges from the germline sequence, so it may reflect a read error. The CDR3 region has the DNA TGTGCTCTTGAACCCCTGGGGGATACCGGAGCAGCACGACTCTTCTTT. Protein: CALEPLGDTGAARLFF. The chain recombines TRDV1 with TRDJ2, with 11 bases aligning to TRDD3. The CDR3 has 16 amino acids. Per the germline V gene, CDR1 is TSWWSYY and CDR2 is QGS.

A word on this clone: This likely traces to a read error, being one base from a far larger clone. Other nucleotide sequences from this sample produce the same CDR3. The CDR3: CALGELVTIKTGGYLSDKLIF. The DNA for the CDR3 is TGTGCTCTTGGGGAACTAGTGACGATAAAGACCGGGGGATACTTAAGCGATAAACTCATCTTT. This chain joins TRDV1 and TRDJ1, with 9 bases fitting TRDD3. No J gene was available from TCRdb, and it was assigned here by a germline match of the DNA. Germline CDR1 is TSWWSYY and CDR2 is QGS. The CDR3 has 21 residues. J gave up 4 bases and V 0 bases, and 21 bases lay outside the gene matches.